This TCR beta chain was captured in a study of neurological immune-mediated disorders. Time point indicated: longitudinal time-point 1 (baseline). Where libraries were unsorted, they were derived from 2 million PBMCs stored at -80 degrees C. Notes on the study in general: Expanded clones shared no identical CDR3 amino acid sequences across subjects, which suggested private TCR-beta repertoires in all groups. HTLV-1-associated myelopathy led in TCR clonal expansion, while multiple sclerosis ranked lowest, below healthy controls.

Synthesis of cDNA was carried out by template-switch 5'RACE. The reaction used 10-nucleotide random UMIs. TCRdb reprocessed the 5' RACE reads with MiXCR, giving one entry per CDR3 protein. The profile shows tens of thousands of distinct CDR3 sequences, 10% of them singletons. In regard to this clonotype: Its antigen is as yet unknown.

The sample comprised PBMCs. This receptor was taken from a man under 40 in good health.

CDR3 amino acids: CASSEYGTNTEAFF. CDR3 DNA: TGTGCCAGCAGTGAATACGGTACAAACACTGAAGCTTTCTTT. This sequence joins TRBV25-1 and TRBJ1-1, with D uncertain. Trimming took 0 bases from V and 2 from J, leaving 7 bases between them. The length of the CDR3 is 14 residues. Germline-derived CDR1 and CDR2 are MGHDK and SYGVNS.